A single sample gave rise to the 5 T cell receptor beta chains below, sequenced in a study of naive and memory T cell subsets. The beta constant-region primer was an equimolar mix of two oligonucleotides covering TRBC1 and TRBC2. The ligated cDNA underwent four PCR rounds using SP2 and nested alpha and beta constant-region primers. Via MiXCR, TCRdb re-called the UMI-ligation and nested PCR reads, giving one row per CDR3 protein. The sample has about 150,000 distinct CDR3 sequences; roughly 22% are singletons. Broader study findings: Especially in CD8 cells, naive repertoires contained a few larger clonotypes, possibly CD45RA-re-expressing memory cells.

For these receptors, no antigen is known. Sequencing was carried out using naive CD4+ T cells from blood. These receptors were taken from a human donor in good health.

The J gene is TRBJ1-1, the V gene TRBV29-1, with TRBD1 as a possible D gene (5 bases). This CDR3 has 14 residues. Germline-derived CDR1 and CDR2 are SQVTM and ANQGSEA. Deletions cut 4 bases from V and 1 base from J, with 13 bases between. In DNA, the CDR3 is TGCAGCGTTGCGGGGGGTTTAAGGAACACTGAAGCTTTCTTT. Its translation: CSVAGGLRNTEAFF.

The genes are TRBV18 and TRBJ1-4; 8 bases are a match to TRBD1. Trimming removed 3 bases from V and 7 bases from J; junction bases left unmatched: 7. The CDR3 consists of 15 residues. The germline CDR1 and CDR2 sequences are KGHSH and LQKENI. This CDR3 reads CASSPTTGVGEKLFF. CDR3 nucleotide sequence: TGTGCCAGCTCACCGACGACAGGGGTCGGTGAAAAACTGTTTTTT.

The J gene is TRBJ2-4, the V gene TRBV20-1; no clear D gene. The germline V and J ends were trimmed by 1 base and 12 bases, with 10 bases remaining between them. The CDR3 totals 11 residues. Germline values: CDR1 DFQATT, CDR2 SNEGSKA (reference sequence). The DNA for the CDR3 is TGCAGTGCTAGAGTTAGTGGTACTCAGTACTTC. This codes for CSARVSGTQYF.

This clonotype turned up a few times. This chain connects TRBV20-1 to TRBJ2-7; D gene unclear. The V gene lost 0 bases and the J gene lost 6 bases, with 12 bases spanning the gap. Germline CDR1 DFQATT, CDR2 SNEGSKA (reference sequence). The CDR3 sequence is 13 residues long. CDR3 in amino acids: CSAREGSVGEQYF. The CDR3 region has the DNA TGCAGTGCTAGAGAGGGCTCTGTGGGCGAGCAGTACTTC.

This clonotype occurred many times. The chain carries TRBV7-8 and TRBJ1-1; no definite D call. This CDR3 has 15 residues. CDR1 is SGHVS, CDR2 FQNEAQ, per germline. V shed 2 bases and J shed 4 bases, with 14 bases lying between them. The CDR3 sequence is CASSLFDLPGTEAFF. In DNA form, the CDR3 reads TGTGCCAGCAGCTTATTCGACCTCCCGGGCACTGAAGCTTTCTTT.